Presented here are 14 T cell receptor beta chains from one specimen sequenced in a study of Graves' ophthalmopathy and Graves' hyperthyroidism. The sequenced template was RNA, covering the TCR beta CDR3 region. The library came from an HTBI-primed first-round RT-PCR and a second-round multiplex PCR. TCRdb reanalysed the multiplex PCR reads using MiXCR and keeps one entry per CDR3 protein. The repertoire consists of under 400,000 distinct CDR3 sequences, with roughly a sixth occurring once and the leading ten covering around an eighth. The source material was peripheral blood. The receptors originated from an adult man with Graves' ophthalmopathy.

Many counts were recorded for this clonotype. The chain uses TRBV19 and TRBJ1-2; no reliable D call. Trimming pared 3 bases from V and 3 bases from J, leaving 8 bases between. The germline V gene encodes CDR1 LNHDA and CDR2 SQIVND (reference sequence). The CDR3 contains 13 residues. Here the CDR3 reads CASSIDGYYGYTF. CDR3 coding DNA: TGTGCCAGTAGTATCGACGGCTACTATGGCTACACCTTC.

This clonotype appeared many times. The CDR3 loop is CSPSGGPYEQYF. Here the CDR3 DNA reads TGCAGCCCGTCGGGGGGACCCTACGAGCAGTACTTC. The gene calls are TRBV20-1 and TRBJ2-7; TRBD2 agrees at 7 bases. CDR1 is DFQATT and CDR2 is SNEGSKA in the germline V gene (reference sequence). The CDR3 consists of 12 residues.

The gene calls are TRBV5-1 and TRBJ1-1, with a weak D call TRBD1 (5 bases). From germline, CDR1 is SGHRS and CDR2 YFSETQ. Trimming took off 5 bases at V and 3 bases at J, with 17 bases between the two ends. The CDR3 is 15 residues long. The CDR3, as DNA: TGCGCCAGCAGGTACTCCGGGACCGGGGACACTGAAGCTTTCTTT. Translation gives CASRYSGTGDTEAFF.

This clonotype was counted many times. V is TRBV4-2 and J is TRBJ1-5, with no clear D. There are 15 residues in the CDR3. V was trimmed by 1 base and J by 5 bases, leaving 12 bases between them. CDR1 LGHNA and CDR2 YNFKEQ come from the germline V gene. CDR3 loop: CASSQVEGSHQPQHF. CDR3 nucleotides: TGTGCCAGCAGCCAAGTTGAGGGTTCGCATCAGCCCCAGCATTTT.

This clonotype was seen repeatedly, ten times or more. The chain is built from TRBV28 and TRBJ1-6; TRBD1 is a possible D gene (6 bases). Trimming took 9 bases from V and 9 from J, leaving 21 bases between them. Germline V gene sequence: CDR1 MDHEN, CDR2 SYDVKM. CDR3 length equals 15 residues. For the CDR3, the DNA is TGTGCCAGTGTTACAGGGAGCGCCGAAGCTTCACCCCTCCACTTT. Protein sequence: CASVTGSAEASPLHF.

This clonotype has at least ten counts. The chain carries TRBV27 and TRBJ2-5; no firm D call. Germline V gives CDR1 MNHEY, CDR2 SMNVEV (reference sequence). Trimming took off 2 bases at V and 7 bases at J, with 17 bases between the two ends. This CDR3 is 15 amino acids long. CDR3 in amino acids: CASSLSGIRSRTQYF. The CDR3 DNA follows: TGTGCCAGCAGTTTAAGTGGTATCCGATCTCGGACCCAGTACTTC.

This clonotype has a count of ten or more. The genes are TRBV5-1 and TRBJ2-7, with 14 nucleotides matching TRBD2. Trimming removed 7 bases from V and 3 bases from J; junction bases left unmatched: 6. This CDR3 has 15 amino acids. The V gene's germline CDR1 is SGHRS and CDR2 YFSETQ. The DNA of the CDR3 is TGCGCCAGCCGACCCGGGACTAGCGGGGGCTACGAGCAGTACTTC. This encodes CASRPGTSGGYEQYF.

At least ten counts were recorded for this clonotype. The rearrangement links TRBV4-2 to TRBJ1-1; possibly TRBD1 for D (5 bases). Trimming took off 4 bases at V and 6 bases at J, with 12 bases between the two ends. The CDR3 runs to 13 residues. Germline V lookup: CDR1 LGHNA, CDR2 YNFKEQ. The chain's CDR3 is CASSPVGGPEAFF. In DNA form, the CDR3 reads TGTGCCAGCAGCCCGGTGGGGGGACCTGAAGCTTTCTTT.

In its sample, this clonotype was seen many times. The chain combines TRBV6-5 with TRBJ2-5; D is undetermined. This CDR3 is 16 amino acids long. Germline V gene sequence: CDR1 MNHEY, CDR2 SVGAGI. Trimming cost V 3 bases and J 2 bases, with 16 bases left between them. CDR3 DNA: TGTGCCAGCAGTTATGTGTCTCAGGCCCGGCAAGAGACCCAGTACTTC. It is translated as CASSYVSQARQETQYF.

Many counts were recorded for this clonotype. V gene TRBV12-3 or TRBV12-4 combines with J gene TRBJ2-5, with 8 bases fitting TRBD1. This CDR3 has 14 amino acids. V gave up 11 bases and J gave up 4 bases; unmatched junction bases: 12. CDR3 nucleotides: TGTGCCGGTGAACGAGACAGGGGCGGAGAGACCCAGTACTTC. Protein: CAGERDRGGETQYF.

This clonotype was seen many times. The chain combines TRBV11-1 with TRBJ2-5, with 9 bases fitting TRBD1. V dropped 5 bases and J dropped 2; count of bases not matched to a gene: 9. CDR3 size: 16 residues. Germline V CDR1 and CDR2: SGHAT, FQDESV (reference sequence). CDR3 sequence (DNA): TGTGCCAGCAGCCACCGGACAGGGGAGGGACAAGAGACCCAGTACTTC. This codes for CASSHRTGEGQETQYF.

As for this clonotype: A much larger clone lies a single base off, so this may be a read error. V gene TRBV30 combines with J gene TRBJ2-3; TRBD1 matches at 10 bases. The CDR3 has 15 amino acids. CDR1 and CDR2 from the germline V gene are GTSNPN and SVGIG (reference sequence). CDR3 coding DNA: TGTGCCTGGAGTGGGGACAGGGGTAGCATAGATACGCAGTATTTT. As protein: CAWSGDRGSIDTQYF.

This clonotype was recorded many times. This rearrangement joins TRBV6-2 or TRBV6-3 to TRBJ2-7; D tentatively reads TRBD1 or TRBD2 (5 bases each). The CDR3 consists of 14 residues. Germline V lookup: CDR1 MNHEY, CDR2 SVGEGT. The ends were cut back, 8 bases at V and 5 bases at J, with 19 bases in the middle. CDR3: CASLIRAKRNEQYF. The CDR3 DNA sequence: TGTGCCAGCCTTATCAGGGCAAAGCGGAACGAGCAGTACTTC.

This clonotype was observed at least ten times. This chain links TRBV2 with TRBJ1-2; TRBD1 matches 9 bases. With 1 base clipped from V and 4 bases from J, the junction kept 10 bases outside the gene matches. The length of the CDR3 is 17 residues. Germline values: CDR1 SNHLY, CDR2 FYNNEI. The CDR3, as DNA: TGTGCCAGCAGTGAAGGGTCCGGTACAGGGGGCGTCTATGGCTACACCTTC. It codes for CASSEGSGTGGVYGYTF.